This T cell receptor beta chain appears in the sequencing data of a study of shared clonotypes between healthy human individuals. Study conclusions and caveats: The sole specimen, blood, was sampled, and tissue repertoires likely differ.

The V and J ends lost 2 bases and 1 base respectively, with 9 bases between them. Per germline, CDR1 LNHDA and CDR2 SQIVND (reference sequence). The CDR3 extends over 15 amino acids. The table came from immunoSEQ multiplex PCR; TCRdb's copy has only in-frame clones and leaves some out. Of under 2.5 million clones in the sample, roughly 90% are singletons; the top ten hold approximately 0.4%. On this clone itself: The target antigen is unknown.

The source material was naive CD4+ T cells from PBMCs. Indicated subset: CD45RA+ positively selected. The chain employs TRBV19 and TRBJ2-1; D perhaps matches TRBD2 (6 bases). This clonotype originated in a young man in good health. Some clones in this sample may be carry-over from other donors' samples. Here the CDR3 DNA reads TGTGCCAGTAGTATATCGGGAGTTTCCTACAATGAGCAGTTCTTC. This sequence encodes CASSISGVSYNEQFF.